This entry is about one T cell receptor (beta chain). Its antigen is unidentified. This entry comes from a study of cytomegalovirus exposure and HLA in healthy donors. General study points: Most of the TCR beta V segments (in an earlier analysis) were productive either about 90% or about 30% of the time. A later analysis linked a missense DCLRE1C variant to TCR beta V- and J-gene trimming. Reports state that TCR beta sequences accurately predicted most subjects' HLA-A and HLA-B alleles.

Both 60 Vbeta primers and 13 Jbeta primers went into the PCR. The repertoire was sequenced with immunoSEQ multiplex PCR; TCRdb's copy has only in-frame clones and lacks some. Seen here are about 140,000 clones, roughly three quarters observed once, and the top ten hold around 2%. Among the donors, all were healthy bone marrow donors. In germline, CDR1 is SGHRS, CDR2 YFSETQ. This CDR3 comprises 16 residues. V was trimmed by 2 bases and J by 2 bases, leaving 17 bases between them. Sequencing was performed on PBMCs. This clonotype originated in a man younger than 45 in good health and CMV-seronegative. The chain couples TRBV5-1 to TRBJ2-7; D is possibly TRBD2 (6 bases). CDR3 in DNA: TGCGCCAGCAGCTTCTGGACTACCGAGGGCACCTACGAGCAGTACTTC. It translates to CASSFWTTEGTYEQYF.